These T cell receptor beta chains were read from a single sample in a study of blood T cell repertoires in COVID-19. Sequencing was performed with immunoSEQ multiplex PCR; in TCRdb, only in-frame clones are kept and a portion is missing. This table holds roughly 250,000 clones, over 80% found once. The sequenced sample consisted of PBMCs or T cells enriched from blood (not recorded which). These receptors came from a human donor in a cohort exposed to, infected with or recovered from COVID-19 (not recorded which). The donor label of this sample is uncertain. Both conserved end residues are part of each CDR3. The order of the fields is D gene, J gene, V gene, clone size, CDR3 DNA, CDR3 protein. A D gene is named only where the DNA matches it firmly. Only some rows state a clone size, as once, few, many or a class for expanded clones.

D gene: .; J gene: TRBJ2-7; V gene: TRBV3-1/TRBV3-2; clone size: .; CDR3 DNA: TGTGCCAGCAGCCAAGAAGCTGGACAGACCTACGAGCAGTACTTC; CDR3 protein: CASSQEAGQTYEQYF
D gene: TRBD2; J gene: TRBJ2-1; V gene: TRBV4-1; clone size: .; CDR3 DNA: TGCGCCAGCAGCCAAGAGACTAGCGGGGGGGCCAGGCAGTTCTTC; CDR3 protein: CASSQETSGGARQFF
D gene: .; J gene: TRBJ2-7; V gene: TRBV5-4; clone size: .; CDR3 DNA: TGTGCCAGCAGCTTGGCCAGAGGTTACGAGCAGTACTTC; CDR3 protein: CASSLARGYEQYF
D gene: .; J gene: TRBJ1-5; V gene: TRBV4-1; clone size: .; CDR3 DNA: TGCGCCAGCAGCCAAAGTAGGGGAGGGAGCAATCAGCCCCAGCATTTT; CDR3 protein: CASSQSRGGSNQPQHF
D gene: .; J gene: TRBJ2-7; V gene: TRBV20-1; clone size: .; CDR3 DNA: TGCAGTGCTAGTTTAAGGGTAGGGGGCGAGCAGTACTTC; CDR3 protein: CSASLRVGGEQYF
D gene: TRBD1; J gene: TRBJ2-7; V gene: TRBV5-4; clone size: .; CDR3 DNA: TGTGCCAGCAGCGGATGGACAGGCGGTTTCACCTACGAGCAGTACTTC; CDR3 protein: CASSGWTGGFTYEQYF
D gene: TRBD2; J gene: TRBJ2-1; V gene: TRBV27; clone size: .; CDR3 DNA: TGTGCCAGCAGTTACTCTAGCGGGGGGGGCGGTAATGAGCAGTTCTTC; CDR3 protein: CASSYSSGGGGNEQFF
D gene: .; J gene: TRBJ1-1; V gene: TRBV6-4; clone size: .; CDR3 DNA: TGTGCCAGCAGTGACGGGGGGGAAGCTTTCTTT; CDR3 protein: CASSDGGEAFF
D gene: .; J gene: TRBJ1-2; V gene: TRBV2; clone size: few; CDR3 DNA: TGTGCCAGCAGGACAGGAAATAACTATGGCTACACCTTC; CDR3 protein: CASRTGNNYGYTF
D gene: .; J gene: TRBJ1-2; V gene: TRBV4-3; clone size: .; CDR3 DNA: TGCGCCAGCAGCCAAGTGGGGGGGGAGGTCGGTGGCTACACCTTC; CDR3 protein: CASSQVGGEVGGYTF
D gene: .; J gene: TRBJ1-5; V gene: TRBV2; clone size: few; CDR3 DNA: TGTGCCAGCAGTGAAGTTGGATCTCCTTCGGGGAATCAGCCCCAGCATTTT; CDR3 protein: CASSEVGSPSGNQPQHF
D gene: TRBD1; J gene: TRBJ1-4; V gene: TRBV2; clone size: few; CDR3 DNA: TGTGCCAGCAGGATCCTGAGACAGGGAGGTGAAAAACTGTTTTTT; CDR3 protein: CASRILRQGGEKLFF
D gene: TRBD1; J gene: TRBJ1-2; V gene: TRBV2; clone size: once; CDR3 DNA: TGTGCCAGCAGTTTACAGGGGGATCCCTATGGCTACACCTTC; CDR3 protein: CASSLQGDPYGYTF
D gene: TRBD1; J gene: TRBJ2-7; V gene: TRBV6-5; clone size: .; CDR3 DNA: TGTGCCAGCAGGTACAGACAGGGTTCCACCTACGAGCAGTACTTC; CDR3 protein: CASRYRQGSTYEQYF
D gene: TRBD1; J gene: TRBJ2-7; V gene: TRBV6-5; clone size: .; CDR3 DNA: TGTGCCAGCACCCCCGACAGGGGGTCCTACGAGCAGTACTTC; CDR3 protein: CASTPDRGSYEQYF
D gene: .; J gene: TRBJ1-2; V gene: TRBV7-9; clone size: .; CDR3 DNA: TGTGCCAGCAGCTTAGGCAGCCCCGGGGGCTACACCTTC; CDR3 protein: CASSLGSPGGYTF
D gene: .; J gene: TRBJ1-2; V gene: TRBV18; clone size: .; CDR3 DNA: TGTGCCAGCTCACTACGGGACTCCCTTTCTGGCTACACCTTC; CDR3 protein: CASSLRDSLSGYTF
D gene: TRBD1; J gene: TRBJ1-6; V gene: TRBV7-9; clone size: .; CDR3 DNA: TGTGCCAGCAGCTGGACAGGCGGGTATAATTCACCCCTCCACTTT; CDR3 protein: CASSWTGGYNSPLHF
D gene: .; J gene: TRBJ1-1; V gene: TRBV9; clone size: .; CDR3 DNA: TGTGCCAGCAGCGGGGAGGGGATCACTGAAGCTTTCTTT; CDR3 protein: CASSGEGITEAFF
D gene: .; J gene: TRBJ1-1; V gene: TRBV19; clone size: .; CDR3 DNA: TGTGCCAGTAGTACTTTGCCGGGAGAGAACACTGAAGCTTTCTTT; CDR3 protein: CASSTLPGENTEAFF